The next 14 T cell receptor beta chains were all read from a single sample in a study of identical twins. Each CDR3 protein gets one entry after TCRdb re-called the 5' RACE reads with MiXCR. The data contain around 680,000 distinct CDR3 sequences, about 9.4% of them singletons. The same data also contributed to another study, on yellow fever vaccine responses in identical twins.

The specimen was PBMCs. The receptor set was obtained from a woman under 30 in good health.

J is TRBJ2-3 and V is TRBV6-5; no definite D call. V lost 4 bases and J 1 base, leaving 6 bases between the germline ends. CDR1 MNHEY and CDR2 SVGAGI come from the germline V gene. The CDR3 has 13 amino acids. In DNA, the CDR3 is TGTGCCAGCAGTTGGCAACGCACAGATACGCAGTATTTT. It translates to CASSWQRTDTQYF.

V gene TRBV6-5 combines with J gene TRBJ2-7; 8 bases align to TRBD2. CDR3 size: 15 residues. V lost 2 bases to trimming and J lost 3 bases; unmatched junction nucleotides: 6. Per the germline V gene, CDR1 is MNHEY and CDR2 is SVGAGI. The CDR3 DNA sequence: TGTGCCAGCAGTTACGTTCGGGGGGGGTACTACGAGCAGTACTTC. This encodes CASSYVRGGYYEQYF.

V gene TRBV7-2 combines with J gene TRBJ2-4; D unclear. Trimming pared 0 bases from V and 5 bases from J, leaving 5 bases between. Germline lookup yields CDR1 SGHTA and CDR2 FQGNSA. The CDR3 spans 13 residues. The CDR3 region is CASSLAAQNIQYF. CDR3 bases: TGTGCCAGCAGCTTAGCGGCTCAAAACATTCAGTACTTC.

The rearrangement joins TRBV11-2 to TRBJ2-3; no definite D call. The CDR3 is 14 amino acids. Trimming took 4 bases from V and 6 from J, leaving 14 bases between them. Germline lookup yields CDR1 SGHAT and CDR2 FQNNGV. The CDR3 DNA reads as TGTGCCAGCAGCTCCGAGGCCGTATCCGATACGCAGTATTTT. Translation: CASSSEAVSDTQYF.

A remark on this clonotype: At one end the junction does not follow the germline gene, possibly because of a read error. V and J are TRBV20-1 and TRBJ2-3; a possible D gene is TRBD2 (5 bases). Germline V gene sequence: CDR1 DFQATT, CDR2 SNEGSKA (reference sequence). CDR3 size: 13 residues. The CDR3 region has the DNA TGCAGTACTAGGATAGGTAACACAGATACGCAGTATTTT. Protein sequence: CSTRIGNTDTQYF.

This clonotype occurred a few times. The chain combines TRBV27 with TRBJ1-6; the D is unclear. Trimming removed 1 base from V and 0 bases from J, with 4 bases in between. The CDR3 is 15 residues long. Looked up from germline, CDR1 is MNHEY and CDR2 is SMNVEV (reference sequence). CDR3 in amino acids: CASSLYNSYNSPLHF. The DNA for the CDR3 is TGTGCCAGCAGTTTATACAACTCCTATAATTCACCCCTCCACTTT.

This clonotype has a handful of counts. V is TRBV6-1 and J is TRBJ1-2; no clear D gene. The CDR3 is 12 amino acids. The V gene's germline CDR1 is MNHNS and CDR2 SASEGT. V was trimmed by 4 bases and J by 6 bases, leaving 9 bases between them. The CDR3 sequence: CASSVDGHGYTF. As DNA, the CDR3 is TGTGCCAGCAGTGTAGACGGGCATGGCTACACCTTC.

The table lists this clonotype with many counts. The rearrangement links TRBV10-3 to TRBJ2-7; D tentatively fits TRBD1 or TRBD2 (6 bases each). Trimming took off 10 bases at V and 6 bases at J, with 13 bases between the two ends. The length of the CDR3 is 11 residues. The germline gives CDR1 ENHRY, CDR2 SYGVKD. The CDR3 loop is CATDSSGEQYF. The CDR3 DNA sequence: TGTGCCACGGACAGTAGCGGCGAGCAGTACTTC.

Worth noting for this clonotype: A much larger clone is a single base away; this may be a read error. This chain uses TRBV12-3 or TRBV12-4 with TRBJ1-1, with 7 bases that match TRBD1. The CDR3 consists of 14 residues. Germline trimming cut 6 bases from V and 4 bases from J; bases unmatched to any gene: 8. CDR3 sequence: CASRLQGKSTEAFF. CDR3 coding DNA: TGTGCCAGCAGGCTACAGGGGAAGAGCACTGAAGCTTTCTTT.

This clonotype was seen a few times. The V gene is TRBV12-2, the J gene TRBJ2-7; TRBD1 is the table's D call and was not checked against the DNA. TRBV12-2 is given as a pseudogene. The CDR3 covers 17 residues. DNA of the CDR3: TGTGCAAGTCGCTTAATTCCGGACAGGGAAGAGGACTACGAGCAGTACTTC. Residues: CASRLIPDREEDYEQYF.

This rearrangement joins TRBV11-2 to TRBJ2-5; 7 bases match TRBD1. The V segment lost 5 bases and the J segment 2 bases; nucleotides outside the gene matches: 8. This CDR3 has 15 residues. CDR1 SGHAT and CDR2 FQNNGV come from the germline V gene. The CDR3 nucleotides read TGTGCCAGCAGCCTCGCCGGGACAGCACAAGAGACCCAGTACTTC. It encodes CASSLAGTAQETQYF.

Ten or more counts support this clonotype. J is TRBJ2-1 and V is TRBV4-1, with D hard to call. V was cut by 0 bases and J by 9 bases, with 9 bases left in between. CDR1 and CDR2 (germline): MGHRA, YSYEKL. The length of the CDR3 is 13 residues. The CDR3 nucleotides are TGCGCCAGCAGCCAAGAGCTCGGGTCTGAGCAGTTCTTC. It codes for CASSQELGSEQFF.

This chain links TRBV24-1 with TRBJ2-1, with a possible D match to TRBD1 (6 bases). There are 12 residues in the CDR3. The germline gives CDR1 KGHDR, CDR2 SFDVKD. The V end lost 4 bases, the J end lost 10 bases, and 10 bases lay between the germline ends. The CDR3 DNA reads TGTGCCACCAGTGACCGTACAGGGGAGCAGTTCTTC. Its protein is CATSDRTGEQFF.

The chain is built from TRBV6-4 and TRBJ1-6, with TRBD1 as a possible D gene (6 bases). The CDR3 is 13 residues long. Trimming took off 5 bases at V and 7 bases at J, with 9 bases between the two ends. CDR1 and CDR2 from the germline V gene are MRHNA and SNTAGT. This chain's CDR3 is CASSWDKNSPLHF. The CDR3 nucleotides read TGTGCCAGCAGTTGGGACAAAAATTCACCCCTCCACTTT.